These 18 T cell receptor beta chains came from one sample sequenced in a study of T cells after yellow fever vaccination. Each CDR3 protein is one row after TCRdb ran MiXCR on the 5' RACE reads. The repertoire includes 500,000 to 650,000 distinct CDR3 sequences, approximately 16% of them detected once, and 15% to 20% sits in the top ten. Sequenced material: PBMCs, taken less than 6 days after the first yellow fever vaccination. The receptors were gathered from a man younger than 30 who received the YFV17D yellow fever vaccine.

The rearrangement uses TRBV7-2 and TRBJ2-7; D not certain. Deletions cut 1 base from V and 3 bases from J, with 7 bases between. The germline V gene has CDR1 SGHTA and CDR2 FQGNSA. The CDR3 runs to 13 residues. The DNA for the CDR3 is TGTGCCAGCAGCTTAGACCTGTACTACGAGCAGTACTTC. It translates to CASSLDLYYEQYF.

This chain joins TRBV9 and TRBJ2-2; TRBD2 matches 8 bases. Germline trimming cut 0 bases from V and 6 bases from J; bases unmatched to any gene: 7. Germline V gene sequence: CDR1 SGDLS, CDR2 YYNGEE. The CDR3 sequence is 16 residues long. The CDR3: CASSVGGLATSGELFF. CDR3 in DNA: TGTGCCAGCAGCGTAGGCGGACTAGCCACATCCGGGGAGCTGTTTTTT.

The table lists this clonotype with a few counts. The chain joins TRBV5-1 to TRBJ1-6, with 7 nucleotides matching TRBD1. Per the germline V gene, CDR1 is SGHRS and CDR2 is YFSETQ. Trimming removed 4 bases from V and 11 bases from J; junction bases left unmatched: 12. The CDR3 spans 15 residues. The CDR3 protein is CASSLNADRLTPLHF. DNA of the CDR3: TGCGCCAGCAGCCTGAACGCGGACAGGTTAACACCCCTCCACTTT. The full variable domain, in which reference TRBV5-1 and TRBJ1-6 provide the parts outside the CDR3, is KAGVTQTPRYLIKTRGQQVTLSCSPISGHRSVSWYQQTPGQGLQFLFEYFSETQRNKGNFPGRFSGRQFSNSRSEMNVSTLELGDSALYLCASSLNADRLTPLHFGNGTRLTVT.

This clonotype was counted a few times. At one boundary the junction diverges from the germline segment, which might be a read error. This chain uses TRBV5-1 with TRBJ1-1; 8 bases fit TRBD1. In germline, CDR1 is SGHRS, CDR2 YFSETQ. The CDR3 totals 16 residues. The CDR3 loop reads CASTLGYGQGGTEAFF. CDR3 DNA: TGCGCCAGCACCTTGGGTTACGGACAGGGTGGTACTGAAGCTTTCTTT. Using reference TRBV5-1 and TRBJ1-1 for the parts outside the CDR3, the full variable domain is KAGVTQTPRYLIKTRGQQVTLSCSPISGHRSVSWYQQTPGQGLQFLFEYFSETQRNKGNFPGRFSGRQFSNSRSEMNVSTLELGDSALYLCASTLGYGQGGTEAFFGQGTRLTVV.

This clonotype was seen more than once but under ten times. The chain carries TRBV7-2 and TRBJ1-2; TRBD1 might be the D (5 bases). V lost 1 base, J lost 8 bases, and 11 bases lay in between. Germline-derived CDR1 and CDR2 are SGHTA and FQGNSA. The CDR3 totals 13 residues. The CDR3 sequence is CASSLEQGSGYTF. The CDR3 DNA follows: TGTGCCAGCAGCTTAGAGCAGGGCTCGGGCTACACCTTC. Full variable domain (missing parts from reference TRBV7-2 and TRBJ1-2): GAGVSQSPSNKVTEKGKDVELRCDPISGHTALYWYRQSLGQGLEFLIYFQGNSAPDKSGLPSDRFSAERTGGSVSTLTIQRTQQEDSAVYLCASSLEQGSGYTFGSGTRLTVV.

This clonotype has just a few counts. V and J are TRBV7-9 and TRBJ2-5, with TRBD1 matching over 8 bases. Unmatched junction bases numbered 12, after V lost 4 bases and J lost 5 bases. The CDR3 is 16 residues long. The V gene's germline CDR1 is SEHNR and CDR2 FQNEAQ (reference sequence). The CDR3 region is CASSWRAQGGRETQYF. DNA for the CDR3: TGTGCCAGCAGCTGGAGGGCACAGGGGGGTCGCGAGACCCAGTACTTC.

This clonotype turned up a few times. This sequence joins TRBV20-1 and TRBJ1-1, with D maybe TRBD1 (6 bases). The CDR3 runs 13 residues. The germline V gene encodes CDR1 DFQATT and CDR2 SNEGSKA (reference sequence). The ends were cut back, 6 bases at V and 3 bases at J, with 14 bases in the middle. This CDR3 reads CSAGAGGYTEAFF. The CDR3 coding sequence is TGCAGTGCGGGGGCTGGGGGCTACACTGAAGCTTTCTTT.

This clonotype has more than one count but fewer than ten. At one of its ends the junction is not consistent with the germline gene, which may arise from a read error. This chain links TRBV7-9 with TRBJ2-2, with D unclear. The germline V gene has CDR1 SEHNR and CDR2 FQNEAQ (reference sequence). The CDR3 runs 10 residues. The CDR3 coding sequence is TGCGCCGCACTGGGCGGGGAGCTGTTTTTT. It specifies CAALGGELFF.

V is TRBV7-2 and J is TRBJ2-3; 13 bases map to TRBD2. The CDR3 has 17 amino acids. Trimming cost V 3 bases and J 6 bases; bases outside gene matches: 9. Germline V gene data show CDR1 as SGHTA and CDR2 as FQGNSA. The DNA for the CDR3 is TGTGCCAGCAGCTTTGGACTAGCGGGGGATAATGAGGATACGCAGTATTTT. As protein: CASSFGLAGDNEDTQYF.

Only one count was recorded for this clonotype. This CDR3 is CASSFLGPRGGQETQYF. CDR3 sequence (DNA): TGTGCCAGCAGCTTTCTTGGTCCCAGGGGCGGGCAAGAGACCCAGTACTTC. The rearrangement links TRBV7-9 to TRBJ2-5, with D possibly being TRBD1 (6 bases). CDR3 size: 17 residues. Germline CDR1 SEHNR, CDR2 FQNEAQ (reference sequence). Trimming pared 3 bases from V and 2 bases from J, leaving 19 bases between.

This chain links TRBV9 with TRBJ1-1, with D possibly matching TRBD1 (6 bases). Per germline, CDR1 SGDLS and CDR2 YYNGEE. Trimming left V 0 bases short and J 6 bases short, with 21 bases between. The CDR3 runs 17 residues. CDR3 coding DNA: TGTGCCAGCAGCGTAGTAAGTTTCGGGGGGCTCCCCGCTGAAGCTTTCTTT. This translates into CASSVVSFGGLPAEAFF.

This clonotype appeared many times. Mismatch with germline at one junction end may stem from a read error. The chain employs TRBV29-1 and TRBJ2-1; no clear D. The CDR3 spans 17 residues. In germline, CDR1 is SQVTM, CDR2 ANQGSEA. The CDR3 protein is CSVEGRVGFGSYNEQFF. The CDR3 DNA is TGCAGCGTAGAAGGACGGGTGGGTTTTGGCTCCTACAATGAGCAGTTCTTC.

This chain links TRBV28 with TRBJ1-5, with 7 bases fitting TRBD1. Germline lookup yields CDR1 MDHEN and CDR2 SYDVKM. V dropped 6 bases and J dropped 10; count of bases not matched to a gene: 15. CDR3 size: 15 residues. The CDR3 spells CASSLGDREFRPQHF. CDR3 bases: TGTGCCAGCAGCCTCGGAGACAGGGAGTTTCGACCCCAGCATTTT.

The chain carries TRBV5-6 and TRBJ1-5; TRBD1 is a possible D gene (5 bases). Trimming left V 2 bases short and J 0 bases short, with 15 bases between. Germline-derived CDR1 and CDR2 are SGHDT and YYEEEE. CDR3 length: 17 amino acids. The CDR3 here is CASSLTRGVYSNQPQHF. The CDR3 DNA follows: TGTGCCAGCAGCTTAACAAGGGGCGTCTATAGCAATCAGCCCCAGCATTTT.

This sequence joins TRBV4-3 and TRBJ2-5, with TRBD1 matching 8 bases. The trim removed 4 bases at V and 1 base at J, leaving 14 bases unmatched. CDR1 and CDR2 (germline): LGHNA, YSLEER. The CDR3 is 18 residues long. CDR3 sequence (DNA): TGCGCCAGCAGCCGAGCCTGGACAGGGAGGAACGGCCAAGAGACCCAGTACTTC. The encoded protein is CASSRAWTGRNGQETQYF.

The V call is TRBV7-2, the J call TRBJ2-7; D might be TRBD2 (6 bases). The germline V gene encodes CDR1 SGHTA and CDR2 FQGNSA. There are 14 residues in the CDR3. The germline V and J ends were trimmed by 3 bases and 4 bases, with 13 bases remaining between them. The CDR3 bases are TGTGCCAGCAGCTTGGGGGTGGGAGGTTACGAGCAGTACTTC. Translated: CASSLGVGGYEQYF.

The genes are TRBV5-1 and TRBJ1-2, with D uncertain. The V end was cut by 4 bases, the J end by 8 bases, with 12 bases between. The CDR3 consists of 12 residues. Germline V gives CDR1 SGHRS, CDR2 YFSETQ. The CDR3 nucleotides read TGCGCCAGCAGCCCAATGAAAGAAGGCTACACCTTC. It is translated as CASSPMKEGYTF.

This clonotype turned up a few times. The J gene is TRBJ2-3, the V gene TRBV5-1; 8 bases agree with TRBD1. Unmatched junction bases numbered 6, after V lost 4 bases and J lost 2 bases. From germline, CDR1 is SGHRS and CDR2 YFSETQ. There are 15 residues in the CDR3. CDR3 in amino acids: CASSLDRADTDTQYF. The CDR3 DNA reads TGCGCCAGCAGCCTGGACAGGGCCGACACAGATACGCAGTATTTT.